The sequence of this T cell receptor beta chain was determined in a study of blood T cell repertoires in COVID-19. Looking at the study overall: Acute-phase and convalescent COVID-19 samples originated in the United States, Italy and Spain. PBMCs, B-cell-depleted T cells, or T cells were the source of the cDNA or gDNA that made up the material.

Methods used by the authors: Amplifying reference gene primers gave estimates of nucleated cell counts. The table came from immunoSEQ multiplex PCR; TCRdb's copy has only in-frame clones and leaves some out. V, J and clone size derive from that table, while D and trimming were established from the DNA sequence. The repertoire holds some 180,000 clones, with about 86% as singletons. Germline assignment: CDR1 GTSNPN and CDR2 SVGIG (reference sequence). V gave up 1 base and J gave up 9 bases, with 10 bases separating them. CDR3 length: 13 amino acids. The source of this sequence is a man aged 70 or older with active or convalescent COVID-19. Specimen: peripheral blood. This chain links TRBV30 with TRBJ1-6, with a tentative D call TRBD1 (5 bases). The CDR3 spells CAWSATGVSPLHF. The CDR3 DNA reads as TGTGCCTGGAGTGCTACAGGCGTTTCACCCCTCCACTTT. Variable domain in full (rest from reference TRBV30 and TRBJ1-6): SQTIHQWPATLVQPVGSPLSLECTVEGTSNPNLYWYRQAAGRGLQLLFYSVGIGQISSEVPQNLSASRPQDRQFILSSKKLLLSDSGFYLCAWSATGVSPLHFGNGTRLTVT.